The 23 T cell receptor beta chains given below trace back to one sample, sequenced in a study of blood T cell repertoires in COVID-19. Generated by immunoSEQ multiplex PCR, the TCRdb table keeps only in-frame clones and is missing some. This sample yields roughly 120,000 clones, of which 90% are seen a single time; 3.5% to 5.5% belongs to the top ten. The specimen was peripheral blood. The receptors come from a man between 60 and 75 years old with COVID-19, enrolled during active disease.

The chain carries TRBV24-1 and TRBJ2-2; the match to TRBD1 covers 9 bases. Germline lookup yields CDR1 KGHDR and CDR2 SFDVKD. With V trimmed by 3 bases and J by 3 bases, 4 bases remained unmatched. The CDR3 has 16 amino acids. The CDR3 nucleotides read TGTGCCACCAGTGATACCCGACAGGGGGACACCGGGGAGCTGTTTTTT. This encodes CATSDTRQGDTGELFF.

CDR3 coding DNA: TGTGCCAGCAGCCAAGAAGTAGCACGGCAGAGTGAGCAGTTCTTC. Amino acid sequence: CASSQEVARQSEQFF. This chain joins TRBV4-2 and TRBJ2-1; no clear D. V lost 0 bases and J 9 bases, leaving 15 bases between the germline ends. There are 15 residues in the CDR3. CDR1 and CDR2 (germline): LGHNA, YNFKEQ.

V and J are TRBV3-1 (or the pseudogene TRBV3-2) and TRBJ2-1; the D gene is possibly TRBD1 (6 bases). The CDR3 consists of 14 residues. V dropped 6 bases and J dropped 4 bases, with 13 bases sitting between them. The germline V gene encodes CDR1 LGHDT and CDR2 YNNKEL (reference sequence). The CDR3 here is CASRSPDSYNEQFF. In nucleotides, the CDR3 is TGTGCCAGCAGGTCCCCGGACAGTTACAATGAGCAGTTCTTC.

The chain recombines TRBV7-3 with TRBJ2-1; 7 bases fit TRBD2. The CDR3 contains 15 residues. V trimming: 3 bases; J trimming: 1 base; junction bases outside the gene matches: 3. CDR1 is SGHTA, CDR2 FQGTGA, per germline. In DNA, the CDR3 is TGTGCCAGCAGCTTGACAGCGGGGTCCTACAATGAGCAGTTCTTC. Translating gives CASSLTAGSYNEQFF.

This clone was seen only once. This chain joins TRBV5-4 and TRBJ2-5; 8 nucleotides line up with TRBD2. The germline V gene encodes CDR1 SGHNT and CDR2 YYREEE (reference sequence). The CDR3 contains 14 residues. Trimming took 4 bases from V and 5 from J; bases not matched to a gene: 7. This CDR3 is CASSPRGGGETQYF. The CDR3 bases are TGTGCCAGCAGCCCTCGGGGGGGCGGGGAGACCCAGTACTTC.

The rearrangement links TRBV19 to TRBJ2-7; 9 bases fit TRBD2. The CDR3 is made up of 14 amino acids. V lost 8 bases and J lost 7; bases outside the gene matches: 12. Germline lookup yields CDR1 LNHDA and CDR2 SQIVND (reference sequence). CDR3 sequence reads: CASPLAGVSEEQYF. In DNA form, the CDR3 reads TGTGCCAGTCCTTTAGCGGGAGTAAGTGAGGAGCAGTACTTC.

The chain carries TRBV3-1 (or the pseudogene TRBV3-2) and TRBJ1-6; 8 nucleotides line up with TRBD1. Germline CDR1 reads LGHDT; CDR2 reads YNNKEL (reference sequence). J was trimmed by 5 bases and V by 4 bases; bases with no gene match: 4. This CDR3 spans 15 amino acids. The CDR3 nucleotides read TGTGCCAGCAGCCGACAGGGGCAGGATAATTCACCCCTCCACTTT. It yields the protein CASSRQGQDNSPLHF.

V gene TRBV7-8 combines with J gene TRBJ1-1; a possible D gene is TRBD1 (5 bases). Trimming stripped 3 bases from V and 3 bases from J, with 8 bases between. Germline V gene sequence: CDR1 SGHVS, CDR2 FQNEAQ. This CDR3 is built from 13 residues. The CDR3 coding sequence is TGTGCCAGCAGCTTTGGCAGGGACACTGAAGCTTTCTTT. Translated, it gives CASSFGRDTEAFF.

The CDR3 here is CASSEGRGDTGELFF. CDR3 coding DNA: TGTGCCAGCAGTGAGGGGCGGGGTGACACCGGGGAGCTGTTTTTT. The chain carries TRBV25-1 and TRBJ2-2, with D perhaps matching TRBD2 (6 bases). Germline values: CDR1 MGHDK, CDR2 SYGVNS. The CDR3 sequence is 15 residues long. V lost 3 bases and J 3 bases, leaving 11 bases between the germline ends.

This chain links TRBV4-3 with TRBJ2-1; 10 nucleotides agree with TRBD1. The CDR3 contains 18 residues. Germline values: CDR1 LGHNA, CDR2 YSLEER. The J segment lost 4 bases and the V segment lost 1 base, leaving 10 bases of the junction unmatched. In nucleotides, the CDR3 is TGCGCCAGCAGCCAAGTTTATTTGGGGACAGGGGCTTACAATGAGCAGTTCTTC. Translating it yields CASSQVYLGTGAYNEQFF.

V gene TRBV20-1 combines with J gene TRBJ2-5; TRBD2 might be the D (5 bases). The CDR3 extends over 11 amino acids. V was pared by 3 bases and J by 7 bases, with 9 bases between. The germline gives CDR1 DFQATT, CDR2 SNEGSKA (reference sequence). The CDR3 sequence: CSARGDGTQYF. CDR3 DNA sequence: TGCAGTGCTAGGGGAGATGGGACCCAGTACTTC.

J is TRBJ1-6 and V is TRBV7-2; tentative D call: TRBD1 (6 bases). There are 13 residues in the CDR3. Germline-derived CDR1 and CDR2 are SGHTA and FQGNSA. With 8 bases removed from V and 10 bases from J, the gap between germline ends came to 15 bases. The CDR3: CASRDIGKSPLHF. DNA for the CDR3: TGTGCCAGCCGGGACATTGGAAAGTCACCCCTCCACTTT.

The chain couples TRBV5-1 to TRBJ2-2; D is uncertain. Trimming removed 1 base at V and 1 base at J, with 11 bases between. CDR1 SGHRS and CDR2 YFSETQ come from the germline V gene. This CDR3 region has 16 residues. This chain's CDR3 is CASSLISLRNTGELFF. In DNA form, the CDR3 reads TGCGCCAGCAGCTTGATCTCCCTACGGAACACCGGGGAGCTGTTTTTT.

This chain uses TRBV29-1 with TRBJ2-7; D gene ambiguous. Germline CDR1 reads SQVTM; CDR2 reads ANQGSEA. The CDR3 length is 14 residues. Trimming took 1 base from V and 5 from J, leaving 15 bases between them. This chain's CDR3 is CSVEGSAETNEQYF. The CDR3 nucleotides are TGCAGCGTTGAAGGGAGCGCGGAAACAAACGAGCAGTACTTC.

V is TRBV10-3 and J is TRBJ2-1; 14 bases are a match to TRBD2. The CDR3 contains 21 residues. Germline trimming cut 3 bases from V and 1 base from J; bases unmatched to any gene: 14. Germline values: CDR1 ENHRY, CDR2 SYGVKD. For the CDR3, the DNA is TGTGCCATCAGTGACCTCCGGACTAGCGGGAGGCTTTGGGCGTCCTACAATGAGCAGTTCTTC. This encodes CAISDLRTSGRLWASYNEQFF.

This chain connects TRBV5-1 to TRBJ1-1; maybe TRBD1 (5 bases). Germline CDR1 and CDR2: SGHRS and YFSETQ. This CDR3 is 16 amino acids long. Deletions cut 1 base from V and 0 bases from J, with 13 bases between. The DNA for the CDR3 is TGCGCCAGCAGCTTGCAGGTCGGGGGTGTGAACACTGAAGCTTTCTTT. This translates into CASSLQVGGVNTEAFF.

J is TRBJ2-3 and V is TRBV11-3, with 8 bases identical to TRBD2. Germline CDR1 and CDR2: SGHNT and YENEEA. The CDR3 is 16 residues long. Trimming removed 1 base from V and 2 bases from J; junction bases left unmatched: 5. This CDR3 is CASSLVTSGFTDTQYF. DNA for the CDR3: TGTGCCAGCAGCTTAGTTACTAGCGGCTTCACAGATACGCAGTATTTT.

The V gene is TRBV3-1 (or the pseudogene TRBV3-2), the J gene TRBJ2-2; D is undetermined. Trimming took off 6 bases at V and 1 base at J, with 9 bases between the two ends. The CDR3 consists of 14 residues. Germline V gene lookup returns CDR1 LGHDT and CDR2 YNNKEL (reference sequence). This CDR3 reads CASRRFRNTGELFF. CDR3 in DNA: TGTGCCAGCAGACGATTCAGGAACACCGGGGAGCTGTTTTTT.

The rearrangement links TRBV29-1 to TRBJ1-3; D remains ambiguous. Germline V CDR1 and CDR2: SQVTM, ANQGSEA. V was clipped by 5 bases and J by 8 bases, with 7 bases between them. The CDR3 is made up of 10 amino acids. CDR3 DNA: TGCAGCGTTTCTTCGGACACCATATATTTT. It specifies CSVSSDTIYF.

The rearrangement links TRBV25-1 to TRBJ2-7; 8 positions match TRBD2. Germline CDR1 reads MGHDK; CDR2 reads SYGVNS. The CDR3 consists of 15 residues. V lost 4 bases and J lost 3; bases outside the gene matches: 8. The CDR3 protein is CASSGLSGSIYEQYF. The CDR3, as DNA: TGTGCCAGCAGTGGATTGAGCGGGAGTATCTACGAGCAGTACTTC.

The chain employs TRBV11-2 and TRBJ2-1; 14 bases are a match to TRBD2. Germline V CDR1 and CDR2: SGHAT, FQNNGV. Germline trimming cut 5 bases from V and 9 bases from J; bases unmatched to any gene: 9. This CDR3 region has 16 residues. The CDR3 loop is CASSPEGTSGRFEQFF. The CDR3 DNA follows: TGTGCCAGCAGCCCTGAAGGGACTAGCGGGAGATTTGAGCAGTTCTTC.

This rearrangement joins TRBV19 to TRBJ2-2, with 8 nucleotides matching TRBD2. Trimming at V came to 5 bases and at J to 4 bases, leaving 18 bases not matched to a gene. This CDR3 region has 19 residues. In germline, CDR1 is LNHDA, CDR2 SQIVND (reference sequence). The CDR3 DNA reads TGTGCCAGTAGTGGCCCCCACCCTCTCCGGGAGGGCCCCACCGGGGAGCTGTTTTTT. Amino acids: CASSGPHPLREGPTGELFF.

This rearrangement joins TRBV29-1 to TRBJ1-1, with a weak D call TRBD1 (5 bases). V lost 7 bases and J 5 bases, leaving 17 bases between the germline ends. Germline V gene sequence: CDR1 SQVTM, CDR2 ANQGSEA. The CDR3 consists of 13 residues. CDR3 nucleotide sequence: TGCAGCGCTAGCCTCAGGGTAGGAACTGAAGCTTTCTTT. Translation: CSASLRVGTEAFF.